One sample yielded the 2 T cell receptor beta chains listed below, sequenced in a study of T cell responses to AZD1222 COVID-19 vaccine. TCRdb keeps only in-frame clones here, not all; method: immunoSEQ multiplex PCR. This table has approximately 120,000 clones, 85% to 90% appearing once. Sequenced material: peripheral blood, taken on day 0 of AZD1222 vaccination. The receptor source for this set is an adult in good health.

This chain uses TRBV6-5 with TRBJ2-1; no firm D call. CDR3 length equals 14 residues. Trimming removed 3 bases from V and 5 bases from J, with 11 bases in between. Germline-derived CDR1 and CDR2 are MNHEY and SVGAGI. The CDR3 nucleotides are TGTGCCAGCAGTTATCCCGGGCCCAACAATGAGCAGTTCTTC. Translated, it gives CASSYPGPNNEQFF.

The chain combines TRBV10-2 with TRBJ2-7; 7 bases line up with TRBD1. This CDR3 spans 13 amino acids. J gave up 4 bases and V 5 bases, and 5 bases lay outside the gene matches. CDR1 and CDR2 from the germline V gene are WSHSY and SAAADI. CDR3: CASSNRGPYEQYF. The DNA for the CDR3 is TGCGCCAGCAGTAACAGGGGACCTTACGAGCAGTACTTC.